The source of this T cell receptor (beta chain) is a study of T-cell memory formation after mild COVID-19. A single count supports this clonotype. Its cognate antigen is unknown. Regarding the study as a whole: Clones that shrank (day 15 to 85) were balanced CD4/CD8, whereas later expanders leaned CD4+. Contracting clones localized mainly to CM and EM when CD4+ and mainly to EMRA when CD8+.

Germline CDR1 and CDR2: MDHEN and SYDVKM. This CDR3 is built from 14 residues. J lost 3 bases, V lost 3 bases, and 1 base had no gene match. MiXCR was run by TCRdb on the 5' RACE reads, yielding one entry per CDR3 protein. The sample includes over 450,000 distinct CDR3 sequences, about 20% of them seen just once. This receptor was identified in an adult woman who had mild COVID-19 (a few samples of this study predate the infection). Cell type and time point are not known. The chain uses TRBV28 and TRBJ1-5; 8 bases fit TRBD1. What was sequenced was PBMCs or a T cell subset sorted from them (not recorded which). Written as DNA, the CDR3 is TGTGCCAGCAGTTTGGACAGGGACAATCAGCCCCAGCATTTT. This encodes CASSLDRDNQPQHF.